The source of this T cell receptor beta chain is a study of graft-versus-host responses after intestinal transplantation. On the study more broadly: The whole recipient group had anti-thymocyte globulin induction followed by tacrolimus and steroids for two to four years.

Only in-frame clones appear in the TCRdb table, and some are missing; sequencing was by immunoSEQ multiplex PCR. Altogether some 17,000 clones are present, 82% being singletons, with the ten largest covering more than 5%. Researchers processed graft tissue to release intraepithelial and lamina propria lymphocytes. Germline-derived CDR1 and CDR2 are MDHEN and SYDVKM. This CDR3 is built from 14 residues. Trimming shortened V by 3 bases and J by 5 bases, and 11 bases separated the two germline ends. The sequences come from ileum tissue, collected 17 days after transplant. This receptor was obtained from a human patient who received an intestinal transplant, so some T cells may come from the graft donor. V is TRBV28 and J is TRBJ1-5; D gene ambiguous. CDR3 sequence reads: CASSLVPWDQPQHF. The DNA for the CDR3 is TGTGCCAGCAGTTTGGTCCCCTGGGATCAGCCCCAGCATTTT.